This T cell receptor beta chain is drawn from a study of human T cells and chemical hapten exposure. Noted time point: patch test 2, 6 weeks after DPC sensitization. The treatment: therapeutic diphenylcyclopropenone sensitization with weekly scalp DPC. Blood, whole and unfractionated, served as the source for total RNA extraction. Attachment of unique molecular identifiers to individual cDNA molecules was performed in the library. TCRdb re-analysed the RACE reads in MiXCR, keeping a single row per CDR3 protein. Found here are 350,000 to 400,000 distinct CDR3 sequences, nearly 6.5% of them singletons; the top ten hold about 5.4%. Specimen: whole blood, collected in connection with sensitization to the hapten diphenylcyclopropenone (DPC). This clonotype was sampled from a young woman with alopecia areata. Some clones in this sample may be carry-over from other donors' samples.

The chain's CDR3 is CASSPGPGRLHF. The CDR3 DNA sequence: TGTGCCAGCAGCCCGGGGCCCGGGCGCCTCCACTTT. The J gene is TRBJ1-6, the V gene TRBV6-2 or TRBV6-3, with a weak D call TRBD1 (5 bases). The CDR3 length is 12 residues. CDR1 is MNHEY, CDR2 SVGEGT, per germline. The V end was cut by 6 bases, the J end by 15 bases, with 15 bases between.